This TCR beta chain was sequenced for a study of blood T cell repertoires in COVID-19. Germline lookup yields CDR1 MNHEY and CDR2 SVGAGI. This CDR3 comprises 15 residues. Trimming pared 2 bases from V and 10 bases from J, leaving 17 bases between. The data were produced by immunoSEQ multiplex PCR, yet TCRdb's version contains in-frame clones alone and is incomplete. The table records 250,000 to 300,000 clones, about four fifths of them present only once. The sequencing input was peripheral blood. The receptor was derived from a woman aged 55-69 years with active or convalescent COVID-19. The chain is built from TRBV6-5 and TRBJ1-4; maybe TRBD1 (6 bases). The CDR3 nucleotides read TGTGCCAGCAGTTACGGACAGCCCACAAGGGGAAAACTGTTTTTT. It encodes CASSYGQPTRGKLFF.